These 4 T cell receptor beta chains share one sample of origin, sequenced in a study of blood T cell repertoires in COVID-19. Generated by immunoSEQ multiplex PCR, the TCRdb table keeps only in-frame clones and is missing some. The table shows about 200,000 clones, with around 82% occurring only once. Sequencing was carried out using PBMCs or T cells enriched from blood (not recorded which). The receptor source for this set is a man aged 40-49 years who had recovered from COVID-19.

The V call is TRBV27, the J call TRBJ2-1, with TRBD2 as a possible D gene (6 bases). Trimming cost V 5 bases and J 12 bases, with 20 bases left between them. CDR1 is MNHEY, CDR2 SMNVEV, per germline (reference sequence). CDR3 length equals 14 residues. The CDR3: CASSPLPAPRGQFF. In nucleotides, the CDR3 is TGTGCCAGCAGTCCGCTTCCGGCCCCGCGGGGGCAGTTCTTC.

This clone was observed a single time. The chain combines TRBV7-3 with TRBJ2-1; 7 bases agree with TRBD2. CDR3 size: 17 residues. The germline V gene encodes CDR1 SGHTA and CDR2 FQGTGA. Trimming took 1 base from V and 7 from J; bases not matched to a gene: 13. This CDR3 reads CASSLRVGDQGGNEQFF. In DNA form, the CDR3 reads TGTGCCAGCAGCTTAAGAGTGGGGGATCAGGGAGGGAATGAGCAGTTCTTC.

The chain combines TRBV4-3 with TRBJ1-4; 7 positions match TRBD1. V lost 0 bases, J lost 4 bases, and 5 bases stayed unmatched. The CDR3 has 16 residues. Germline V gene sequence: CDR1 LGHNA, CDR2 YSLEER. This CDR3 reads CASSQDHRGLNEKLFF. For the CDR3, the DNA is TGCGCCAGCAGCCAAGATCACAGGGGTCTTAATGAAAAACTGTTTTTT.

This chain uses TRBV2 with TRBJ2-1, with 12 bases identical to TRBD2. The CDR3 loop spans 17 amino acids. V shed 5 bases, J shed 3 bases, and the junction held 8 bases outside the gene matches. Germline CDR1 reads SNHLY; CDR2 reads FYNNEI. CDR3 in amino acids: CASSSGTSGLHYNEQFF. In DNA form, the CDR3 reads TGTGCCAGCAGTTCTGGGACTAGCGGGCTCCACTACAATGAGCAGTTCTTC.